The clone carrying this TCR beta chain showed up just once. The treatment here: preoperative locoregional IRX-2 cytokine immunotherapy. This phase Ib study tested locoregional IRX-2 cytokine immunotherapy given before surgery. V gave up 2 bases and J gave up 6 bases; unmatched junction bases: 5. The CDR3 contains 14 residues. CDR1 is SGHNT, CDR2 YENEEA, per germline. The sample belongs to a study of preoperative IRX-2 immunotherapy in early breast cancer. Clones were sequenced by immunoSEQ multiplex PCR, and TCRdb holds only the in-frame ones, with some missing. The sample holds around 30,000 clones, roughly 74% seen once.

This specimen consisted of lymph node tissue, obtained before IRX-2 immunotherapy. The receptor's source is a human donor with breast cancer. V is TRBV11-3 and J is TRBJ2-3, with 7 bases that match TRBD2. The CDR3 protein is CASSLLLRGDTQYF. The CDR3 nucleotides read TGTGCCAGCAGCTTATTGTTGCGGGGGGATACGCAGTATTTT.